Each of the 31 T cell receptor beta chains below was sequenced from the same sample in a study of cytomegalovirus exposure and HLA in healthy donors. PCR involved 60 Vbeta and 13 Jbeta primers. Generated by immunoSEQ multiplex PCR, the TCRdb table keeps only in-frame clones and is missing some. The sample lists roughly 66,000 clones, about four fifths occurring once. The sequenced sample consisted of PBMCs. Receptors were obtained from a man between 18 and 35 years old in good health and CMV-seropositive.

The chain carries TRBV6-5 and TRBJ2-2; 10 bases are shared with TRBD1. This CDR3 spans 15 amino acids. V lost 5 bases and J lost 5; bases outside the gene matches: 5. Germline values: CDR1 MNHEY, CDR2 SVGAGI. The CDR3 DNA sequence: TGTGCCAGCAGTCTGACAGGGGGCGTAACCGGGGAGCTGTTTTTT. Residues: CASSLTGGVTGELFF.

The chain links TRBV6-4 to TRBJ2-1; TRBD2 aligns across 13 bases. Germline CDR1 is MRHNA and CDR2 is SNTAGT. The V segment lost 3 bases and the J segment 14 bases; nucleotides outside the gene matches: 7. This CDR3 is 14 amino acids long. The CDR3 loop is CASSELAGGPLKFF. The CDR3 nucleotides read TGTGCCAGCAGTGAACTAGCGGGGGGGCCTCTGAAGTTCTTC.

This chain connects TRBV9 to TRBJ2-7, with TRBD2 matching 8 bases. This CDR3 is built from 15 residues. Germline V gives CDR1 SGDLS, CDR2 YYNGEE. V dropped 4 bases and J dropped 0; count of bases not matched to a gene: 6. The CDR3 sequence is CASSPSGGGSYEQYF. The CDR3, as DNA: TGTGCCAGCAGCCCCTCGGGAGGGGGCTCCTACGAGCAGTACTTC.

This clone was seen more than once but under ten times. CDR3 amino acids: CASSEGAASYNEQFF. The DNA of the CDR3 is TGTGCCAGCAGTGAAGGGGCAGCTTCCTACAATGAGCAGTTCTTC. The chain employs TRBV6-1 and TRBJ2-1; D unresolved. CDR3 size: 15 residues. V lost 1 base and J 1 base, leaving 8 bases between the germline ends. Germline assignment: CDR1 MNHNS and CDR2 SASEGT.

V is TRBV30 and J is TRBJ2-7; 7 nucleotides line up with TRBD1. The trim removed 4 bases at V and 2 bases at J, leaving 5 bases unmatched. The CDR3 has 13 amino acids. The germline V gene encodes CDR1 GTSNPN and CDR2 SVGIG (reference sequence). CDR3 sequence reads: CAWTRTGPYEQYF. The CDR3 DNA reads as TGTGCCTGGACCCGGACAGGCCCCTACGAGCAGTACTTC.

The V call is TRBV6-1, the J call TRBJ2-3; 11 bases map to TRBD1. The J segment lost 6 bases and the V segment lost 3 bases, leaving 5 bases of the junction unmatched. Germline V CDR1 and CDR2: MNHNS, SASEGT. The CDR3 spans 15 residues. CDR3 sequence reads: CASSERTGGGDTQYF. Written as DNA, the CDR3 is TGTGCCAGCAGTGAGCGGACAGGGGGCGGCGATACGCAGTATTTT.

The rearrangement uses TRBV29-1 and TRBJ1-4; 10 nucleotides line up with TRBD1. CDR1 SQVTM and CDR2 ANQGSEA come from the germline V gene. V shed 4 bases and J 1 base; nucleotides not matched to a gene: 3. CDR3 length: 15 amino acids. CDR3 residues: CSVGQGAGTNEKLFF. The CDR3 DNA sequence: TGCAGCGTTGGACAGGGGGCAGGAACTAATGAAAAACTGTTTTTT.

This rearrangement joins TRBV9 to TRBJ1-2; maybe TRBD1 (5 bases). Germline V lookup: CDR1 SGDLS, CDR2 YYNGEE. The CDR3 is made up of 17 amino acids. The V end was cut by 0 bases, the J end by 4 bases, with 19 bases between. The CDR3 coding sequence is TGTGCCAGCAGCGTAGTTCGGGGGGGAGCGGAATTCTATGGCTACACCTTC. This codes for CASSVVRGGAEFYGYTF.

The chain joins TRBV25-1 to TRBJ2-3; D not certain. Germline assignment: CDR1 MGHDK and CDR2 SYGVNS. Deletions cut 0 bases from V and 0 bases from J, with 13 bases between. This CDR3 has 17 residues. The CDR3 sequence: CASSEYLQSSSTDTQYF. The CDR3 coding sequence is TGTGCCAGCAGTGAATATTTACAGTCCTCTAGCACAGATACGCAGTATTTT.

In this sample, this clone turned up a few times. The chain combines TRBV29-1 with TRBJ2-4; D possibly corresponds to TRBD2 (5 bases). Germline values: CDR1 SQVTM, CDR2 ANQGSEA. With 4 bases removed from V and 8 bases from J, the gap between germline ends came to 15 bases. The CDR3 loop spans 13 amino acids. This CDR3 is CSVAWGVRDIQYF. The CDR3, as DNA: TGCAGCGTTGCTTGGGGAGTGAGGGACATTCAGTACTTC.

This chain joins TRBV21-1 and TRBJ1-5; the table names TRBD1, a call not compared with the DNA. TRBV21-1 is annotated as a pseudogene. The CDR3 extends over 15 amino acids. In DNA form, the CDR3 reads TGTGCCAGCACCAACGAGGAACAGGTCGGTCAGCCCCAGCATTTT. Protein: CASTNEEQVGQPQHF.

This clone was observed a handful of times. Written as DNA, the CDR3 is TGTGCCATCAGTGAGCCTGGACTTTCCACAGATACGCAGTATTTT. Translated: CAISEPGLSTDTQYF. V is TRBV10-3 and J is TRBJ2-3, with D possibly being TRBD2 (5 bases). The CDR3 is made up of 15 amino acids. V was shortened by 2 bases and J by 2 bases, with 11 bases between the two germline ends. Germline loops: CDR1 ENHRY, CDR2 SYGVKD.

This clone was seen only a few times. CDR3 coding DNA: TGTGCCAGCAGCTTGCCGTTGGGGACTGCCGAGGGTGGGGATCAGCCCCAGCATTTT. Protein: CASSLPLGTAEGGDQPQHF. The chain couples TRBV5-8 to TRBJ1-5, with a weak D call TRBD1 (5 bases). The V gene's germline CDR1 is SGHTS and CDR2 YDEGEE. The V gene lost 1 base and the J gene lost 5 bases, with 25 bases spanning the gap. This CDR3 has 19 amino acids.

This clone was found a few times. The CDR3 DNA reads as TGTGCCAGCAGCTGGCAGGGTGGGGATCAGCCCCAGCATTTT. Residues: CASSWQGGDQPQHF. This chain connects TRBV5-8 to TRBJ1-5, with TRBD1 as a possible D gene (5 bases). The CDR3 length is 14 residues. Germline values: CDR1 SGHTS, CDR2 YDEGEE. Trimming took 3 bases from V and 5 from J, leaving 12 bases between them.

The J gene is TRBJ2-2, the V gene TRBV30; 11 nucleotides agree with TRBD2. From germline, CDR1 is GTSNPN and CDR2 SVGIG (reference sequence). The V segment lost 3 bases and the J segment 6 bases; nucleotides outside the gene matches: 3. The CDR3 is 14 amino acids. CDR3 sequence (DNA): TGTGCCTGGAGGCTAGCGGGGGGTTCCGGGGAGCTGTTTTTT. This sequence encodes CAWRLAGGSGELFF.

The V and J genes are TRBV5-1 and TRBJ2-5, with 7 bases identical to TRBD2. The CDR3 is 15 residues long. From germline, CDR1 is SGHRS and CDR2 YFSETQ. After removal of 0 bases from V and 5 bases from J, the junction contained 7 bases not matched to a gene. The CDR3 protein is CASSLVRRGGETQYF. CDR3 sequence (DNA): TGCGCCAGCAGCTTGGTACGGCGGGGAGGGGAGACCCAGTACTTC.

This clone was recorded a few times. The chain recombines TRBV5-1 with TRBJ2-1; 7 bases fit TRBD1. This CDR3 contains 14 residues. CDR1 and CDR2 (germline): SGHRS, YFSETQ. The V and J ends lost 4 bases and 6 bases, in that order; junction bases with no gene match: 7. The CDR3 spells CASSPGTATNEQFF. For the CDR3, the DNA is TGCGCCAGCAGCCCCGGGACAGCAACCAATGAGCAGTTCTTC.

This rearrangement joins TRBV2 to TRBJ1-2, with 9 bases aligning to TRBD1. The CDR3 runs to 18 residues. CDR1 and CDR2 from the germline V gene are SNHLY and FYNNEI. Losses at the gene ends were 3 bases for V and 2 bases for J; bases not matched to a gene: 13. CDR3 region: CASSERVFLTGGNYGYTF. In DNA, the CDR3 is TGTGCCAGCAGTGAGCGGGTTTTCCTGACAGGGGGAAACTATGGCTACACCTTC.

The chain employs TRBV2 and TRBJ1-6; 7 positions match TRBD1. The trim removed 4 bases at V and 5 bases at J, leaving 11 bases unmatched. Per the germline V gene, CDR1 is SNHLY and CDR2 is FYNNEI. This CDR3 contains 17 residues. CDR3 loop: CASSGTGFRSDNSPLHF. CDR3 DNA: TGTGCCAGCAGTGGGACAGGTTTTCGTTCGGATAATTCACCCCTCCACTTT.

The rearrangement uses TRBV2 and TRBJ2-7; D is unclear. The V end was cut by 6 bases, the J end by 1 base, with 13 bases between. Germline CDR1 and CDR2: SNHLY and FYNNEI. The CDR3 contains 14 residues. Here the CDR3 reads CASRVGRGSYEQYF. The DNA of the CDR3 is TGTGCCAGCAGGGTTGGTCGCGGTTCCTACGAGCAGTACTTC.

This clone has more than one count but fewer than ten. The genes are TRBV7-2 and TRBJ2-3; no firm D call. The CDR3 length is 13 residues. Trimming left V 1 base short and J 2 bases short, with 4 bases between. The germline V gene encodes CDR1 SGHTA and CDR2 FQGNSA. In DNA form, the CDR3 reads TGTGCCAGCAGCTTAGACATCACAGATACGCAGTATTTT. As protein: CASSLDITDTQYF.

CDR3 residues: CASSLSVPDYGYTF. As DNA, the CDR3 is TGTGCCAGCAGTTTATCTGTCCCGGACTATGGCTACACCTTC. The gene calls are TRBV27 and TRBJ1-2; D uncertain. Germline loops: CDR1 MNHEY, CDR2 SMNVEV (reference sequence). V was trimmed by 0 bases and J by 3 bases, leaving 8 bases between them. This CDR3 is built from 14 residues.

This clone was seen more than once but under ten times. The chain's CDR3 is CASSGRAGNTIYF. The CDR3 DNA sequence: TGTGCCAGCAGCGGGAGGGCTGGAAACACCATATATTTT. The chain combines TRBV7-9 with TRBJ1-3; D call uncertain. From germline, CDR1 is SEHNR and CDR2 FQNEAQ (reference sequence). CDR3 length equals 13 residues. With 5 bases removed from V and 2 bases from J, the gap between germline ends came to 7 bases. Supplemented by reference TRBV7-9 and TRBJ1-3, the full variable domain reads DTGVSQNPRHKITKRGQNVTFRCDPISEHNRLYWYRQTLGQGPEFLTYFQNEAQLEKSRLLSDRFSAERPKGSFSTLEIQRTEQGDSAMYLCASSGRAGNTIYFGEGSWLTVV.

J is TRBJ2-3 and V is TRBV4-1; D not resolved. CDR1 is MGHRA, CDR2 YSYEKL, per germline. Trimming cost V 4 bases and J 2 bases, with 10 bases left between them. The CDR3 sequence is 14 residues long. The CDR3 is CASSPTIDTDTQYF. The CDR3 DNA follows: TGCGCCAGCAGCCCTACCATAGACACAGATACGCAGTATTTT.

V gene TRBV2 combines with J gene TRBJ1-2; 7 positions match TRBD1. V gave up 4 bases and J gave up 3 bases; unmatched junction bases: 8. CDR3 size: 15 residues. The germline V gene has CDR1 SNHLY and CDR2 FYNNEI. In nucleotides, the CDR3 is TGTGCCAGCAGTGCCATCCGGGACAGCTACTATGGCTACACCTTC. As protein: CASSAIRDSYYGYTF. The full variable domain, its missing parts supplied by reference TRBV2 and TRBJ1-2, is EPEVTQTPSHQVTQMGQEVILRCVPISNHLYFYWYRQILGQKVEFLVSFYNNEISEKSEIFDDQFSVERPDGSNFTLKIRSTKLEDSAMYFCASSAIRDSYYGYTFGSGTRLTVV.

The genes are TRBV7-2 and TRBJ2-7; D is possibly TRBD2 (7 bases). The CDR3 is made up of 13 amino acids. V was cut by 9 bases and J by 0 bases, with 12 bases left in between. In germline, CDR1 is SGHTA, CDR2 FQGNSA. As DNA, the CDR3 is TGTGCCAGTCGGGGGGCAAGCTCCTACGAGCAGTACTTC. Encoded protein: CASRGASSYEQYF.

This clone was detected only once. The V call is TRBV6-5, the J call TRBJ2-7; 9 nucleotides agree with TRBD2. The CDR3 is 15 amino acids. V trimming: 1 base; J trimming: 2 bases; junction bases outside the gene matches: 3. Per the germline V gene, CDR1 is MNHEY and CDR2 is SVGAGI. The CDR3 is CASSYWRGGPYEQYF. CDR3 bases: TGTGCCAGCAGTTACTGGCGGGGGGGCCCCTACGAGCAGTACTTC.

This clone was found once. The chain links TRBV7-9 to TRBJ1-6; D uncertain. Looked up from germline, CDR1 is SEHNR and CDR2 is FQNEAQ (reference sequence). V lost 4 bases and J lost 8, with 15 bases in between. The CDR3 extends over 15 amino acids. In DNA, the CDR3 is TGTGCCAGCAGCTCGGCAGTGGCGGGAGATTCACCCCTCCACTTT. Protein product: CASSSAVAGDSPLHF.

This clone was recorded once. The chain uses TRBV10-3 and TRBJ1-2; 7 nucleotides align to TRBD1. V lost 10 bases, J lost 8 bases, and 13 bases stayed unmatched. The CDR3 is made up of 13 amino acids. Germline CDR1 ENHRY, CDR2 SYGVKD. The CDR3 DNA is TGTGCCACCCGACAGGGCGGGGATGGGGGCTACACCTTC. Translation gives CATRQGGDGGYTF.

The rearrangement joins TRBV2 to TRBJ2-5; 9 nucleotides align to TRBD1. V lost 3 bases, J lost 5 bases, and 7 bases stayed unmatched. Germline CDR1 reads SNHLY; CDR2 reads FYNNEI. CDR3 length: 15 amino acids. CDR3 region: CASSDTVGTGETQYF. The CDR3 bases are TGTGCCAGCAGTGATACGGTGGGGACAGGGGAGACCCAGTACTTC.

This clone showed up just once. V gene TRBV29-1 combines with J gene TRBJ1-3; 8 bases match TRBD1. The CDR3 is 14 residues long. With 5 bases clipped from V and 3 bases from J, the junction kept 6 bases outside the gene matches. The germline gives CDR1 SQVTM, CDR2 ANQGSEA. CDR3 loop: CSVTTGAVGNTIYF. The CDR3 nucleotides are TGCAGCGTTACGACAGGGGCGGTTGGAAACACCATATATTTT.